This T cell receptor (beta chain) was captured in a study of HIV-infected patients and healthy controls. Regarding the study as a whole: Mean usage of eight alpha and eight beta V genes differed significantly in HIV-infected patients versus controls.

Sample share makes this clonotype medium-sized (0.01 to 0.1%). Its antigen is still unknown. V lost 5 bases, J lost 6 bases, and 14 bases lay in between. CDR3 length equals 14 residues. CDR1 is LNHNV and CDR2 is YYDKDF in the germline V gene (reference sequence). Alpha and beta constant-region primers primed reverse transcription of around 550 ng RNA. Each of the alpha and beta chains got its own library through chain-specific third strand synthesis with indices. The SP2 site served as the priming point for second strand synthesis. TCRdb passed the 5' RACE reads through MiXCR, listing each CDR3 protein once. The data contain approximately 6,000 distinct CDR3 sequences, about 8.6% of them singletons. Antiretroviral therapy had run roughly three months, about 14 weeks, before follow-up blood collection. The repertoire came from unfractionated whole blood and reflected all unsorted peripheral T cells.

The source material was blood, sampled during antiretroviral therapy. This rearrangement joins TRBV15 to TRBJ2-1; no clear D gene. This TCR was sampled from an adult with HIV infection. This CDR3 is CATSRINGLNEQFF. In DNA, the CDR3 is TGTGCCACCAGCCGGATTAACGGGCTCAATGAGCAGTTCTTC.